The 20 T cell receptor beta chains listed next were all sequenced from one sample in a study of control samples from healthy donors and cancer patients. Only in-frame clones appear in the TCRdb table, and some are missing; sequencing was by immunoSEQ multiplex PCR. Of more than 85,000 clones detected, 90% appear once; the ten largest clones hold approximately 4%. The specimen sequenced was blood. Receptor source: a human donor in good health. The donor label of this sample is uncertain.

Here the CDR3 DNA reads TGTGCCAGTAGTATCTACGGAAACTCTGGAAACACCATATATTTT. Protein sequence: CASSIYGNSGNTIYF. The chain uses TRBV19 and TRBJ1-3, with no clear D. In germline, CDR1 is LNHDA, CDR2 SQIVND (reference sequence). The ends were cut back, 3 bases at V and 0 bases at J, with 9 bases in the middle. This CDR3 is 15 amino acids long.

The genes are TRBV6-5 and TRBJ1-3; D may be TRBD1 (6 bases). This CDR3 is built from 15 residues. Looked up from germline, CDR1 is MNHEY and CDR2 is SVGAGI. Trimming took off 10 bases at V and 0 bases at J, with 16 bases between the two ends. The CDR3 DNA sequence: TGTGCCACCTCAAACGGACAGAGCTCTGGAAACACCATATATTTT. Protein: CATSNGQSSGNTIYF.

The chain links TRBV6-6 to TRBJ2-3; D is ambiguous. Trimming left V 7 bases short and J 6 bases short, with 20 bases between. Germline V gene data show CDR1 as MNHNY and CDR2 as SVGAGI (reference sequence). There are 15 residues in the CDR3. In DNA form, the CDR3 reads TGTGCCAGCACCCACACCCGAAGCTTGTCGGATACGCAGTATTTT. Its translation: CASTHTRSLSDTQYF.

The chain combines TRBV3-1 (or the pseudogene TRBV3-2) with TRBJ2-6; D gene uncertain. CDR3 length equals 16 residues. The ends were cut back, 1 base at V and 3 bases at J, with 10 bases in the middle. Germline V CDR1 and CDR2: LGHDT, YNNKEL (reference sequence). The CDR3 sequence: CASSQVLGFGANVLTF. CDR3 sequence (DNA): TGTGCCAGCAGCCAAGTCCTGGGCTTTGGGGCCAACGTCCTGACTTTC.

The DNA of the CDR3 is TGTGCCAGCAGTTCCCGGACAGGGAGCACAGATACGCAGTATTTT. It is translated as CASSSRTGSTDTQYF. The chain combines TRBV6-2 or TRBV6-3 with TRBJ2-3; 8 positions match TRBD1. Per the germline V gene, CDR1 is MNHEY and CDR2 is SVGEGT. CDR3 length: 15 amino acids. The ends lost 4 bases at V and 0 bases at J; junction bases unmatched: 3.

The genes are TRBV5-6 and TRBJ2-1; no firm D call. Germline CDR1 is SGHDT and CDR2 is YYEEEE. Trimming shortened V by 2 bases and J by 0 bases, and 6 bases separated the two germline ends. The CDR3 totals 14 residues. The CDR3 DNA sequence: TGTGCCAGCAGCTTATGGGTCTCCTACAATGAGCAGTTCTTC. It codes for CASSLWVSYNEQFF.

This chain joins TRBV6-1 and TRBJ1-2; no definite D call. Germline V gene data show CDR1 as MNHNS and CDR2 as SASEGT. This CDR3 spans 16 amino acids. Trimming removed 4 bases at V and 3 bases at J, with 18 bases between. The CDR3 coding sequence is TGTGCCAGCAGTGCCAGGACGGGATTCGGACACTATGGCTACACCTTC. Protein product: CASSARTGFGHYGYTF.

The CDR3: CASSLRGDYGYTF. CDR3 sequence (DNA): TGTGCCAGCAGTTTACGAGGAGACTATGGCTACACCTTC. This chain links TRBV27 with TRBJ1-2, with no clear D. Germline CDR1 MNHEY, CDR2 SMNVEV (reference sequence). This CDR3 contains 13 residues. V lost 2 bases to trimming and J lost 3 bases, with 7 bases between them.

This chain links TRBV6-5 with TRBJ2-1, with D possibly TRBD1 on 5 matching bases. V lost 9 bases, J lost 0 bases, and 15 bases lay in between. The germline V gene has CDR1 MNHEY and CDR2 SVGAGI. The CDR3 runs to 15 residues. CDR3 region: CASSPDRGSYNEQFF. In DNA form, the CDR3 reads TGTGCCAGTTCACCAGACAGAGGCTCCTACAATGAGCAGTTCTTC.

CDR3 sequence: CAWRKAGGIRGYNSPLHF. The CDR3 nucleotides are TGTGCCTGGAGGAAGGCGGGAGGGATCAGAGGATATAATTCACCCCTCCACTTT. This chain joins TRBV30 and TRBJ1-6; D gene uncertain. The CDR3 loop spans 18 amino acids. Trimming took 3 bases from V and 4 from J, leaving 22 bases between them. CDR1 and CDR2 from the germline V gene are GTSNPN and SVGIG (reference sequence).

The rearrangement links TRBV15 to TRBJ2-3; D remains unclear. Germline V gene data show CDR1 as LNHNV and CDR2 as YYDKDF (reference sequence). V shed 0 bases and J shed 4 bases, with 11 bases lying between them. The CDR3 is made up of 15 amino acids. The CDR3 DNA is TGTGCCACCAGCAGAGACCCAGGTAATGCAGATACGCAGTATTTT. Its protein is CATSRDPGNADTQYF.

This clone was counted a single time. For the CDR3, the DNA is TGTGCCAGCAGCCAAGGGTGGGGGGTAGTATACAATGAGCAGTTCTTC. It translates to CASSQGWGVVYNEQFF. V is TRBV7-2 and J is TRBJ2-1, with D possibly TRBD2 on 6 matching bases. V was cut by 5 bases and J by 4 bases, with 18 bases left in between. Germline V gene data show CDR1 as SGHTA and CDR2 as FQGNSA. CDR3 length: 16 amino acids.

The rearrangement uses TRBV25-1 and TRBJ2-5; perhaps TRBD2 as D (6 bases). V lost 1 base, J lost 4 bases, and 16 bases lay in between. The length of the CDR3 is 16 residues. Germline V gene sequence: CDR1 MGHDK, CDR2 SYGVNS. The CDR3 region is CASSEWGIGGGETQYF. DNA for the CDR3: TGTGCCAGCAGTGAATGGGGGATTGGGGGAGGAGAGACCCAGTACTTC.

This chain uses TRBV4-1 with TRBJ2-1, with TRBD2 matching 10 bases. CDR3 length: 15 amino acids. Germline assignment: CDR1 MGHRA and CDR2 YSYEKL. Trimming took 2 bases from V and 8 from J; bases not matched to a gene: 6. In DNA, the CDR3 is TGCGCCAGCAGCCAACTAGCGGGGGCCAACGATGAGCAGTTCTTC. This translates into CASSQLAGANDEQFF.

The V and J genes are TRBV6-4 and TRBJ1-1, with TRBD1 identical over 7 bases. This CDR3 spans 14 amino acids. Germline CDR1 and CDR2: MRHNA and SNTAGT. V lost 2 bases, J lost 7 bases, and 7 bases stayed unmatched. The DNA of the CDR3 is TGTGCCAGCAGTGACACGAACAGGGGAGGTGAAGCTTTCTTT. Translated, it gives CASSDTNRGGEAFF.

This chain uses TRBV3-1 (or the pseudogene TRBV3-2) with TRBJ2-5; perhaps D is TRBD1 or TRBD2 (5 bases each). Trimming stripped 0 bases from V and 2 bases from J, with 10 bases between. Germline values: CDR1 LGHDT, CDR2 YNNKEL (reference sequence). The CDR3 sequence is 15 residues long. CDR3 in amino acids: CASSQDRGEQETQYF. For the CDR3, the DNA is TGTGCCAGCAGCCAAGATCGAGGGGAACAAGAGACCCAGTACTTC.

The chain employs TRBV5-1 and TRBJ1-6; a possible D gene is TRBD1 (6 bases). The CDR3 loop spans 13 amino acids. Germline V gives CDR1 SGHRS, CDR2 YFSETQ. V gave up 5 bases and J gave up 7 bases, with 10 bases separating them. The CDR3 DNA sequence: TGCGCCAGCAGAGACACAGGGAATTCACCCCTCCACTTT. Residues: CASRDTGNSPLHF. Variable domain in full (rest from reference TRBV5-1 and TRBJ1-6): KAGVTQTPRYLIKTRGQQVTLSCSPISGHRSVSWYQQTPGQGLQFLFEYFSETQRNKGNFPGRFSGRQFSNSRSEMNVSTLELGDSALYLCASRDTGNSPLHFGNGTRLTVT.

The V gene is TRBV3-1 (or the pseudogene TRBV3-2), the J gene TRBJ2-5; D unclear. Germline V gives CDR1 LGHDT, CDR2 YNNKEL (reference sequence). This CDR3 contains 10 residues. The V end was cut by 10 bases, the J end by 7 bases, with 10 bases between. CDR3 nucleotide sequence: TGTGCCACCTCCTCCGGGACCCAGTACTTC. Translation: CATSSGTQYF.

The chain links TRBV18 to TRBJ1-3, with 9 bases that match TRBD1. Germline V lookup: CDR1 KGHSH, CDR2 LQKENI. This CDR3 is 18 amino acids long. J gave up 2 bases and V 6 bases, and 14 bases lay outside the gene matches. The CDR3 protein is CASSQGTGTGITGNTIYF. The DNA for the CDR3 is TGTGCCAGCTCGCAAGGGACCGGGACAGGGATCACTGGAAACACCATATATTTT. The complete variable domain, with remaining parts taken from reference TRBV18 and TRBJ1-3, reads NAGVMQNPRHLVRRRGQEARLRCSPMKGHSHVYWYRQLPEEGLKFMVYLQKENIIDESGMPKERFSAEFPKEGPSILRIQQVVRGDSAAYFCASSQGTGTGITGNTIYFGEGSWLTVV.

This rearrangement joins TRBV5-1 to TRBJ2-3; 11 bases align to TRBD2. Germline lookup yields CDR1 SGHRS and CDR2 YFSETQ. J gave up 0 bases and V 0 bases, and 6 bases lay outside the gene matches. There are 18 residues in the CDR3. The CDR3 reads CASSLVSGGAWSTDTQYF. CDR3 bases: TGCGCCAGCAGCTTGGTTAGCGGGGGGGCCTGGAGCACAGATACGCAGTATTTT.